This T cell receptor (beta chain) was found in a study of response to subunit inactivated influenza vaccine. TCRdb analysed the RT-PCR reads with MiXCR anew, one entry per CDR3 protein. The table shows under 200,000 distinct CDR3 sequences, with roughly 10% occurring only once. V gave up 7 bases and J gave up 13 bases, with 19 bases separating them. Germline V lookup: CDR1 SQVTM, CDR2 ANQGSEA. The CDR3 runs 11 residues. This clonotype was observed many times. The sequence was obtained from a man aged 50 to 69 who received an inactivated influenza vaccine. The V call is TRBV29-1, the J call TRBJ2-5; the D gene is possibly TRBD2 (7 bases). The sample was CD8+ T cells sorted from PBMCs, taken around 25 months after vaccination. The DNA of the CDR3 is TGCAGCGGGTTGGCGCGGGGGCTTCTGTACTTC. The encoded protein is CSGLARGLLYF.